The 22 T cell receptor beta chains below all came from one sample that was sequenced in a study of graft-versus-host responses after intestinal transplantation. These TCRs are of unknown antigen specificity. Profiling relied on immunoSEQ multiplex PCR, and the TCRdb table lists in-frame clones only, not all of them. The data contain over 100,000 clones, over 80% of them seen just once; the ten biggest clones take up more than 0.09%. The material was unstimulated CD4+ T cells sorted from spleen or lymph node cells, obtained before intestinal transplant. These receptors came from a human donor who received an intestinal transplant.

The chain is built from TRBV19 and TRBJ2-1, with 15 nucleotides matching TRBD2. The CDR3 length is 15 residues. Germline V gene data show CDR1 as LNHDA and CDR2 as SQIVND (reference sequence). V lost 6 bases and J lost 6; bases outside the gene matches: 3. CDR3 nucleotide sequence: TGTGCCAGTAGCACGGGACTAGCGGGAGGCAATGAGCAGTTCTTC. Amino acid sequence: CASSTGLAGGNEQFF.

The chain uses TRBV6-4 and TRBJ2-5, with D unclear. Germline values: CDR1 MRHNA, CDR2 SNTAGT. The CDR3 contains 14 residues. The V gene lost 0 bases and the J gene lost 1 base, with 6 bases spanning the gap. Here the CDR3 reads CASSDSSRQETQYF. In DNA, the CDR3 is TGTGCCAGCAGTGACTCATCCCGCCAAGAGACCCAGTACTTC.

The V and J genes are TRBV27 and TRBJ2-1; D possibly matches TRBD1 or TRBD2 (5 bases each). CDR1 is MNHEY, CDR2 SMNVEV, per germline (reference sequence). V was trimmed by 6 bases and J by 0 bases, leaving 9 bases between them. The CDR3 loop spans 14 amino acids. The CDR3 region has the DNA TGTGCCAGCAGGCCTGGGGGCTCCTACAATGAGCAGTTCTTC. This codes for CASRPGGSYNEQFF.

The CDR3 DNA reads as TGTGCCTGGAGCTTCGACAGGGGGATTTATGAGCAGTTCTTC. This codes for CAWSFDRGIYEQFF. This chain uses TRBV30 with TRBJ2-1, with 9 bases that match TRBD1. The germline V gene has CDR1 GTSNPN and CDR2 SVGIG (reference sequence). V lost 3 bases, J lost 8 bases, and 8 bases stayed unmatched. There are 14 residues in the CDR3.

V and J are TRBV6-1 and TRBJ1-5; unclear D gene. The ends were cut back, 3 bases at V and 7 bases at J, with 4 bases in the middle. The CDR3 is made up of 11 amino acids. Germline V CDR1 and CDR2: MNHNS, SASEGT. CDR3 DNA sequence: TGTGCCAGCAGTGACCCACAGCCCCAGCATTTT. Its protein product is CASSDPQPQHF.

Only one count was recorded for this clone. V usage is TRBV2 and J usage is TRBJ1-1, with D possibly TRBD1 on 5 matching bases. The V gene lost 8 bases and the J gene lost 0 bases, with 28 bases spanning the gap. The length of the CDR3 is 19 residues. Germline CDR1 and CDR2: SNHLY and FYNNEI. CDR3 amino acids: CASPGVQATGLIMNTEAFF. Written as DNA, the CDR3 is TGTGCCAGCCCTGGGGTACAGGCTACAGGTCTAATAATGAACACTGAAGCTTTCTTT.

The rearrangement joins TRBV2 to TRBJ1-5; D is possibly TRBD1 (5 bases). CDR1 is SNHLY and CDR2 is FYNNEI in the germline V gene. The CDR3 covers 13 residues. V was clipped by 4 bases and J by 6 bases, with 10 bases between them. The CDR3 here is CASSGQPPQPQHF. CDR3 in DNA: TGTGCCAGCAGTGGACAGCCTCCTCAGCCCCAGCATTTT.

V is TRBV30 and J is TRBJ2-7; D is ambiguous. The CDR3 covers 12 residues. The V and J ends lost 0 bases and 11 bases respectively, with 14 bases between them. Germline CDR1 is GTSNPN and CDR2 is SVGIG (reference sequence). The CDR3: CAWSVRLGSKYF. The CDR3 nucleotides read TGTGCCTGGAGTGTACGGTTGGGCAGCAAGTACTTC.

The CDR3 DNA reads as TGTGCCAGCAGTTTAGGCAGGGTGTCTGGAAACACCATATATTTT. Encoded protein: CASSLGRVSGNTIYF. The chain uses TRBV28 and TRBJ1-3, with TRBD1 as a possible D gene (5 bases). Trimming shortened V by 2 bases and J by 1 base, and 9 bases separated the two germline ends. CDR3 size: 15 residues. In germline, CDR1 is MDHEN, CDR2 SYDVKM. Looking up the rest from reference TRBV28 and TRBJ1-3 gives the full variable domain: DVKVTQSSRYLVKRTGEKVFLECVQDMDHENMFWYRQDPGLGLRLIYFSYDVKMKEKGDIPEGYSVSREKKERFSLILESASTNQTSMYLCASSLGRVSGNTIYFGEGSWLTVV.

This clone occurred a few times. CDR3 region: CASTLREEVGGYTF. The CDR3 bases are TGTGCCAGCACCTTGAGGGAGGAGGTCGGTGGCTACACCTTC. V gene TRBV12-1 combines with J gene TRBJ1-2. TRBV12-1 is assigned pseudogene status. CDR3 length: 14 residues.

This rearrangement joins TRBV6-5 to TRBJ2-7, with 8 bases fitting TRBD1. The V gene end was trimmed by 6 bases and the J gene end by 3 bases; junction bases not matched to a gene: 10. Germline V lookup: CDR1 MNHEY, CDR2 SVGAGI. This CDR3 is built from 15 residues. Written as DNA, the CDR3 is TGTGCCAGCAGAAAACCGGGACAGGCTCTCTACGAGCAGTACTTC. Protein product: CASRKPGQALYEQYF.

V is TRBV5-3 and J is TRBJ2-3; TRBD2 agrees at 15 bases. TRBV5-3 is filed as an ORF, its function uncertain. The CDR3 runs to 18 residues. Trimming at V came to 4 bases and at J to 2 bases, leaving 8 bases not matched to a gene. The CDR3 reads CARSPGLAGGRHTDTQYF. DNA of the CDR3: TGTGCCAGAAGCCCGGGACTAGCGGGAGGACGTCACACAGATACGCAGTATTTT.

The CDR3 sequence is CASSSPNGLAYEQYF. CDR3 DNA sequence: TGTGCCAGCAGTTCCCCCAACGGGCTGGCCTACGAGCAGTACTTC. This sequence joins TRBV28 and TRBJ2-7; D not certain. CDR1 and CDR2 (germline): MDHEN, SYDVKM. The CDR3 sequence is 15 residues long. The V end lost 4 bases, the J end lost 2 bases, and 15 bases lay between the germline ends.

The chain has TRBV12-2 and TRBJ1-3. TRBV12-2 is a known pseudogene. This CDR3 has 16 residues. DNA for the CDR3: TGTGCAAGTCGCTTAGCGAGGGTGAGGTCCGGAAACACCATATATTTT. Protein product: CASRLARVRSGNTIYF.

The rearrangement uses TRBV2 and TRBJ1-6, with 8 nucleotides matching TRBD1. This CDR3 spans 15 amino acids. Germline assignment: CDR1 SNHLY and CDR2 FYNNEI. Losses at the gene ends were 5 bases for V and 6 bases for J; bases not matched to a gene: 6. Here the CDR3 reads CASSRQGIVNSPLHF. CDR3 nucleotide sequence: TGTGCCAGCAGTCGACAGGGGATAGTTAATTCACCCCTCCACTTT.

The chain couples TRBV5-6 to TRBJ2-3; TRBD2 matches at 7 bases. The CDR3 is 15 residues long. V was pared by 4 bases and J by 1 base, with 6 bases of the junction left unmatched. The V gene's germline CDR1 is SGHDT and CDR2 YYEEEE. The CDR3 coding sequence is TGTGCCAGCAGCCCCGGGACTATCCGCACAGATACGCAGTATTTT. Its protein is CASSPGTIRTDTQYF.

The chain carries TRBV10-3 and TRBJ1-4; D not certain. In germline, CDR1 is ENHRY, CDR2 SYGVKD. The ends were cut back, 11 bases at V and 8 bases at J, with 15 bases in the middle. The CDR3 loop spans 12 amino acids. CDR3 sequence (DNA): TGTGCCTCGAAGGGAGGGCAGGAAAAACTGTTTTTT. Residues: CASKGGQEKLFF.

This rearrangement joins TRBV6-5 to TRBJ2-1; D may be TRBD1 or TRBD2 (5 bases each). The V gene's germline CDR1 is MNHEY and CDR2 SVGAGI. CDR3 length equals 15 residues. The V end lost 0 bases, the J end lost 3 bases, and 9 bases lay between the germline ends. CDR3 DNA sequence: TGTGCCAGCAGTTACTCTCAGGGAGACTACAATGAGCAGTTCTTC. As protein: CASSYSQGDYNEQFF.

The sample holds one count of this clone. The rearrangement uses TRBV5-1 and TRBJ2-3; 14 nucleotides align to TRBD2. V gave up 4 bases and J gave up 6 bases; unmatched junction bases: 7. Germline CDR1 reads SGHRS; CDR2 reads YFSETQ. This CDR3 region has 16 residues. CDR3 in DNA: TGCGCCAGCAGCCCCGGACTAGCGGGAGGTGGGGATACGCAGTATTTT. Its protein product is CASSPGLAGGGDTQYF.

The CDR3 region has the DNA TGTGCCAGCAGGAGGGGGGCGCCAGCCTACGAGCAGTACTTC. Amino acids: CASRRGAPAYEQYF. The chain uses TRBV27 and TRBJ2-7, with D perhaps assigned TRBD1 or TRBD2 (6 bases each). CDR1 MNHEY and CDR2 SMNVEV come from the germline V gene (reference sequence). The CDR3 sequence is 14 residues long. V gave up 6 bases and J gave up 2 bases, with 14 bases separating them.

V gene TRBV5-1 combines with J gene TRBJ2-2; perhaps TRBD1 as D (7 bases). Germline CDR1 SGHRS, CDR2 YFSETQ. There are 15 residues in the CDR3. The V end lost 0 bases, the J end lost 5 bases, and 11 bases lay between the germline ends. This CDR3 reads CASSLDQGGTGELFF. CDR3 nucleotide sequence: TGCGCCAGCAGCTTGGACCAGGGGGGAACCGGGGAGCTGTTTTTT.

This clone showed up just a few times. V and J are TRBV6-5 and TRBJ1-2; 9 bases align to TRBD1. V lost 6 bases and J lost 4; bases outside the gene matches: 6. This CDR3 region has 14 residues. Looked up from germline, CDR1 is MNHEY and CDR2 is SVGAGI. The CDR3 DNA follows: TGTGCCAGCAGCCGGGACAGGGTTAGCTATGGCTACACCTTC. This translates into CASSRDRVSYGYTF.